The 13 T cell receptor beta chains reported below all come from one sample, sequenced in a study of blood T cell repertoires in COVID-19. Using immunoSEQ multiplex PCR, the repertoire was profiled, and TCRdb retains in-frame clones only, with some absent. The sample lists 130,000 to 150,000 clones; more than 75% were seen once. Sequencing was performed on peripheral blood. The receptors shown here come from a human donor with acute or convalescent COVID-19. The donor label of this sample is uncertain.

V is TRBV11-3 and J is TRBJ2-7; 8 positions agree with TRBD1. V shed 6 bases and J 4 bases; nucleotides not matched to a gene: 11. This CDR3 is 15 amino acids long. The V gene's germline CDR1 is SGHNT and CDR2 YENEEA. This CDR3 reads CASSLKTGASYEQYF. The CDR3 DNA sequence: TGTGCCAGCAGTCTTAAGACAGGGGCCTCGTACGAGCAGTACTTC.

The genes are TRBV11-2 and TRBJ1-3, with D maybe TRBD1 (6 bases). The ends were cut back, 6 bases at V and 3 bases at J, with 18 bases in the middle. The CDR3 extends over 16 amino acids. Germline CDR1 and CDR2: SGHAT and FQNNGV. The CDR3 reads CASSFRGRVDGNTIYF. The CDR3 DNA reads as TGTGCCAGCAGTTTCAGGGGTCGAGTTGATGGAAACACCATATATTTT.

This chain joins TRBV7-2 and TRBJ1-1; 11 nucleotides line up with TRBD1. The junction had 3 bases not matched to a gene; V was cut back by 2 bases and J by 4 bases. This CDR3 contains 15 residues. Germline CDR1 and CDR2: SGHTA and FQGNSA. The CDR3 region has the DNA TGTGCCAGCAGCTTACGAGGACAGGGGGCCACTGAAGCTTTCTTT. It specifies CASSLRGQGATEAFF.

The rearrangement joins TRBV5-8 to TRBJ1-3; D call uncertain. CDR1 SGHTS and CDR2 YDEGEE come from the germline V gene. The CDR3 consists of 15 residues. V lost 2 bases and J lost 4, with 13 bases in between. CDR3 sequence: CASSFRESSGNTIYF. The CDR3, as DNA: TGTGCCAGCAGCTTTCGGGAGAGTTCCGGAAACACCATATATTTT.

This chain uses TRBV2 with TRBJ1-2, with TRBD1 identical over 8 bases. V lost 6 bases and J lost 2; bases outside the gene matches: 14. Germline CDR1 and CDR2: SNHLY and FYNNEI. CDR3 length: 17 residues. The CDR3 DNA follows: TGTGCCAGCAGGGAGCGTCTATGGGACAGGAGCAACTATGGCTACACCTTC. This encodes CASRERLWDRSNYGYTF.

The rearrangement links TRBV7-2 to TRBJ2-3, with 11 bases identical to TRBD2. Germline V lookup: CDR1 SGHTA, CDR2 FQGNSA. Trimming took 1 base from V and 6 from J; bases not matched to a gene: 9. The CDR3 sequence is 17 residues long. The CDR3 DNA is TGTGCCAGCAGCTTAGTGGTTAGCGGGGGGGCTCGGGATACGCAGTATTTT. Translating it yields CASSLVVSGGARDTQYF.

This chain connects TRBV4-1 to TRBJ1-5; D possibly corresponds to TRBD1 (5 bases). CDR1 and CDR2 from the germline V gene are MGHRA and YSYEKL. The CDR3 has 18 amino acids. V gave up 1 base and J gave up 2 bases, with 18 bases separating them. The chain's CDR3 is CASSQGGRAGSGNQPQHF. CDR3 nucleotides: TGCGCCAGCAGCCAAGGTGGCAGGGCAGGGTCGGGCAATCAGCCCCAGCATTTT.

V is TRBV5-1 and J is TRBJ1-2; possible D gene TRBD1, 6 bases. The CDR3 is made up of 14 amino acids. Germline CDR1 reads SGHRS; CDR2 reads YFSETQ. V was shortened by 1 base and J by 6 bases, with 13 bases between the two germline ends. CDR3 protein: CASSLWSGVNGYTF. The CDR3 DNA is TGCGCCAGCAGCTTGTGGTCAGGGGTGAATGGCTACACCTTC.

This clone was picked up a small number of times. The chain carries TRBV5-1 and TRBJ1-5; 8 bases are a match to TRBD1. The germline gives CDR1 SGHRS, CDR2 YFSETQ. J was trimmed by 0 bases and V by 4 bases; bases with no gene match: 18. The CDR3 contains 20 residues. CDR3 coding DNA: TGCGCCAGCAGCCTGGGACCTTTGGACAGGGTAGGGTATAGCAATCAGCCCCAGCATTTT. It encodes CASSLGPLDRVGYSNQPQHF.

The chain uses TRBV19 and TRBJ1-1, with D uncertain. Deletions cut 1 base from V and 3 bases from J, with 12 bases between. The CDR3 contains 15 residues. The germline V gene encodes CDR1 LNHDA and CDR2 SQIVND (reference sequence). The CDR3 DNA follows: TGTGCCAGTAGTATAGGGGCAGGATTTTACACTGAAGCTTTCTTT. It yields the protein CASSIGAGFYTEAFF.

The chain employs TRBV5-1 and TRBJ2-5; 7 bases align to TRBD2. This CDR3 has 14 residues. Germline V lookup: CDR1 SGHRS, CDR2 YFSETQ. V lost 2 bases, J lost 7 bases, and 8 bases stayed unmatched. Here the CDR3 reads CASSLAGLRGTQYF. The CDR3, as DNA: TGCGCCAGCAGCTTAGCGGGGCTTAGGGGGACCCAGTACTTC.

The chain carries TRBV2 and TRBJ1-6; the D is unclear. V was trimmed by 7 bases and J by 1 base, leaving 8 bases between them. CDR3 length: 14 residues. From germline, CDR1 is SNHLY and CDR2 FYNNEI. The CDR3 loop reads CASTRGSYNSPLHF. CDR3 coding DNA: TGTGCCAGCACCCGAGGGTCCTATAATTCACCCCTCCACTTT.

The rearrangement uses TRBV3-1 (or the pseudogene TRBV3-2) and TRBJ1-2; D might be TRBD1 (5 bases). The CDR3 sequence is 14 residues long. The ends were cut back, 4 bases at V and 10 bases at J, with 19 bases in the middle. Germline loops: CDR1 LGHDT, CDR2 YNNKEL (reference sequence). The CDR3 DNA follows: TGTGCCAGCAGCCGGGCCGGGGGGGTAAGCTTCTACACCTTC. Translation: CASSRAGGVSFYTF.